This T cell receptor (beta chain) appears in the sequencing data of a study of prognosis after radiotherapy for stage I lung cancer. Study in general: Under 15 men and several women, aged roughly 53 to 85 and with a median age of approximately 70 years, made up the patients. Several patients receiving radiotherapy then developed distant metastases (median approximately 7 months), with more than 14 showing no significant progression.

Study-wide points: Median unique TCR clone counts of approximately 9,100 versus 7,200 showed a fall after stereotactic body radiation therapy.

CDR3 of TCR beta was amplified from genomic DNA via a two-round multiplex PCR. First-round PCR used primers specific to each TRBV and TRBJ gene. One entry per CDR3 protein, called by TCRdb with MiXCR from the multiplex PCR reads. The sample records about 9,000 distinct CDR3 sequences, approximately 60% being singletons. Judged by abundance, this clonotype is large. Its antigen is as yet unknown. V lost 6 bases and J lost 4; bases outside the gene matches: 7. The CDR3 has 16 residues. The germline V gene has CDR1 MRHNA and CDR2 SNTAGT. Peripheral blood was collected in volumes of 5.5 to 7.5 milliliters at each of two time points.

This sequence originates from a donor over 45 with non-small cell lung cancer. The specimen was PBMCs, collected before or after stereotactic body radiation therapy (not recorded which). V usage is TRBV6-4 and J usage is TRBJ1-6; 9 bases agree with TRBD1. CDR3 in DNA: TGTGCCAGCAGCCCGACCGGGACAGGGTATAATTCACCCCTCCACTTT. Translating it yields CASSPTGTGYNSPLHF.